This TCR beta chain appears in the sequencing data of a study of a mutant IDH1 vaccine in newly diagnosed glioma. At the level of the study: Previous treatment comprised radiotherapy, temozolomide, or both, mostly both.

About this clone itself: Its specificity is not known.

Assay: immunoSEQ multiplex PCR; the TCRdb copy retains only in-frame clones and omits some. The sample holds some 47,000 clones; about four fifths are singletons and the top ten take 4.5% to 6%. CDR1 and CDR2 (germline): MNHEY, SMNVEV (reference sequence). The CDR3 length is 13 residues. V was clipped by 5 bases and J by 7 bases, with 11 bases between them. Described time point: week 35, safety follow-up. The study gave 300 ug of mutant IDH1 20-mer peptide per vaccine dose, with topical imiquimod. Donors had new WHO grade 3 or 4 IDH1-mutant, ATRX-lost astrocytomas. The chain employs TRBV27 and TRBJ1-4, with D possibly TRBD1 on 5 matching bases. Sequenced here: PBMCs, sampled from a glioma patient whose treatment included an IDH1 peptide vaccine. The receptor comes from a woman between 35 and 50 years old with glioma. Some clones in this sample may be carry-over from other donors' samples. CDR3 protein: CASSPWGGEKLFF. The CDR3 region has the DNA TGTGCCAGCAGTCCATGGGGGGGTGAAAAACTGTTTTTT.